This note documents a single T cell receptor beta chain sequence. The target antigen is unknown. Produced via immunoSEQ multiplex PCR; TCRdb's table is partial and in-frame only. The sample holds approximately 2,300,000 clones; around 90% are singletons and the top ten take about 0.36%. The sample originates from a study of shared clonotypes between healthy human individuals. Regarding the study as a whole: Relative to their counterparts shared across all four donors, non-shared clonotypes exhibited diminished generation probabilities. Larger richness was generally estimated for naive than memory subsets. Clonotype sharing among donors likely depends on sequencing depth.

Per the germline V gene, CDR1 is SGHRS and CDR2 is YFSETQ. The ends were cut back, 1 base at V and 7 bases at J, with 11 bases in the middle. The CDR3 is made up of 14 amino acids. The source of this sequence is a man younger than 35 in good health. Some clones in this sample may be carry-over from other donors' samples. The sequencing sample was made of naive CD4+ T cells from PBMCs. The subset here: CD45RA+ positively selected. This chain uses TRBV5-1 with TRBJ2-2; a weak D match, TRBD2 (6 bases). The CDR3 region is CASSLSQGGGELFF. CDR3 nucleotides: TGCGCCAGCAGCTTGTCGCAGGGAGGCGGGGAGCTGTTTTTT.